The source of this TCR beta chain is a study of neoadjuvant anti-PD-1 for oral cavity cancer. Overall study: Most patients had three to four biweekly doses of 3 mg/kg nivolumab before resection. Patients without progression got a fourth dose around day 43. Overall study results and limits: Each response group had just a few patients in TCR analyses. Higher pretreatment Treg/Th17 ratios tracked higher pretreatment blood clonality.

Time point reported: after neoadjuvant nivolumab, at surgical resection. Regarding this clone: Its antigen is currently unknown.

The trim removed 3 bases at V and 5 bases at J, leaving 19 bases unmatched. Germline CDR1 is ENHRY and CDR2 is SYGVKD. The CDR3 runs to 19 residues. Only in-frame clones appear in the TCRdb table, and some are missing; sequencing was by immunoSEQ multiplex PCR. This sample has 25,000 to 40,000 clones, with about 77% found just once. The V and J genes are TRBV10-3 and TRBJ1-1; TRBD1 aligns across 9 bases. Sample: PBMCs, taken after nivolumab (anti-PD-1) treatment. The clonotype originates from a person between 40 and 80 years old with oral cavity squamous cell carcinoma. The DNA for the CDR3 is TGTGCCATCAGTGATACAGGGGGCCCCAGGACAAATAAGGGAACTGAAGCTTTCTTT. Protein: CAISDTGGPRTNKGTEAFF.